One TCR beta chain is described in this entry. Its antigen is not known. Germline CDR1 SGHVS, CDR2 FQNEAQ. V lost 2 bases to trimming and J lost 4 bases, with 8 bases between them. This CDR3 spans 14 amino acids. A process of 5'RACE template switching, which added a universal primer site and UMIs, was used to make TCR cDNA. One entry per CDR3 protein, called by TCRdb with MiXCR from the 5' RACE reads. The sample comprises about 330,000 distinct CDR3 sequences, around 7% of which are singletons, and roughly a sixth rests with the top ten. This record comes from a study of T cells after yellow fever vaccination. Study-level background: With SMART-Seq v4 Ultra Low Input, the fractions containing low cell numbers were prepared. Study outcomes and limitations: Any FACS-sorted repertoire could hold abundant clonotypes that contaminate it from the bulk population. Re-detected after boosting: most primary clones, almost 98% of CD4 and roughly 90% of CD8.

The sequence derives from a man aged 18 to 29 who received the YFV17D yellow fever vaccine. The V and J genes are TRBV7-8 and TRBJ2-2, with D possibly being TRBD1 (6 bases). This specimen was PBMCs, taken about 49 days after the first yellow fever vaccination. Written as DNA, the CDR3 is TGTGCCAGCAGCTTAATGGGGGCCACCGGGGAGCTGTTTTTT. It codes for CASSLMGATGELFF. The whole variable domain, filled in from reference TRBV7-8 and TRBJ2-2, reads GAGVSQSPRYKVAKRGQDVALRCDPISGHVSLFWYQQALGQGPEFLTYFQNEAQLDKSGLPSDRFFAERPEGSVSTLKIQRTQQEDSAVYLCASSLMGATGELFFGEGSRLTVL.